The clone carrying this T cell receptor (beta chain) came up a few times. What it binds is not known. TCRdb called the 5' RACE reads again in MiXCR, with one record for every CDR3 protein. The profile shows 130,000 or so distinct CDR3 sequences, 17% of them singletons. The sample is drawn from a study of CD8 T cells in ankylosing spondylitis. General study points: What appeared characteristic of ankylosing spondylitis blood was a TCR beta motif of eight highly homologous variants.

Looked up from germline, CDR1 is MGHRA and CDR2 is YSYEKL. The V gene lost 1 base and the J gene lost 0 bases, with 13 bases spanning the gap. The CDR3 loop spans 16 amino acids. The sequencing sample was made of blood, either unsorted or a sorted T cell fraction (not recorded which). This rearrangement joins TRBV4-1 to TRBJ2-7, with D perhaps matching TRBD2 (6 bases). The clonotype was recovered from a male donor with ankylosing spondylitis. CDR3 amino acids: CASSQGVGGNSYEQYF. CDR3 in DNA: TGCGCCAGCAGCCAAGGGGTTGGGGGGAACTCCTACGAGCAGTACTTC.